The 23 T cell receptor beta chains below were found in one sample sequenced in a study of spatial heterogeneity in lung cancer. From the 5' RACE reads, TCRdb called clonotypes with MiXCR, one entry per CDR3 protein. The sample carries fewer than 150,000 distinct CDR3 sequences, 10% to 11% recorded once. Time point indicated: blood at routine non-recurrence follow-up after resection. The sample was PBMCs, taken at follow-up. These receptors were obtained from a female donor with early-stage non-small cell lung cancer.

The CDR3 loop is CASSGSRATLNSEQFF. The CDR3 DNA is TGTGCCAGCAGCGGAAGCAGGGCCACTCTCAACTCCGAGCAGTTCTTC. The V and J genes are TRBV5-4 and TRBJ2-1; a weak D match, TRBD1 (5 bases). V gave up 4 bases and J gave up 10 bases, with 24 bases separating them. Per germline, CDR1 SGHNT and CDR2 YYREEE (reference sequence). There are 16 residues in the CDR3.

This clonotype was counted only a few times. V usage is TRBV19 and J usage is TRBJ1-4; weak D call: TRBD1 (5 bases). The CDR3 loop spans 17 amino acids. The ends were cut back, 4 bases at V and 0 bases at J, with 15 bases in the middle. The germline V gene encodes CDR1 LNHDA and CDR2 SQIVND (reference sequence). The CDR3 region has the DNA TGTGCCAGTAGTACCCCCCGACAGACCTCAACTAATGAAAAACTGTTTTTT. Translating gives CASSTPRQTSTNEKLFF.

This clonotype was detected only a few times. V usage is TRBV29-1 and J usage is TRBJ2-2; 9 bases are a match to TRBD2. CDR3 length equals 17 residues. Germline V lookup: CDR1 SQVTM, CDR2 ANQGSEA. V lost 7 bases, J lost 0 bases, and 12 bases stayed unmatched. CDR3 coding DNA: TGCAGCGCCCCGAGAATGTCTAGCGGGACGAACACCGGGGAGCTGTTTTTT. This sequence encodes CSAPRMSSGTNTGELFF.

In this sample, this clonotype turned up a few times. The V and J genes are TRBV7-6 and TRBJ1-5; no clear D. Per germline, CDR1 SGHVS and CDR2 FNYEAQ. The V gene lost 0 bases and the J gene lost 5 bases, with 5 bases spanning the gap. The CDR3 spans 13 residues. The CDR3 nucleotides read TGTGCCAGCAGCTTAGCTGGAGATCAGCCCCAGCATTTT. It codes for CASSLAGDQPQHF.

This clonotype was detected once. This rearrangement joins TRBV27 to TRBJ2-1, with no clear D. The germline gives CDR1 MNHEY, CDR2 SMNVEV (reference sequence). The CDR3 runs to 13 residues. The V end lost 5 bases, the J end lost 8 bases, and 13 bases lay between the germline ends. The CDR3, as DNA: TGTGCCAGCAGTCAAGGGCGGCGGCATGAGCAGTTCTTC. Its protein is CASSQGRRHEQFF.

This clonotype was seen more than once but under ten times. The V gene is TRBV6-2 or TRBV6-3, the J gene TRBJ1-1; the D gene is possibly TRBD1 (6 bases). V was shortened by 7 bases and J by 6 bases, with 21 bases between the two germline ends. CDR3 length: 15 amino acids. Germline lookup yields CDR1 MNHEY and CDR2 SVGEGT. CDR3 in amino acids: CASNQLGAEPAEAFF. The CDR3, as DNA: TGTGCCAGCAATCAACTGGGGGCCGAACCGGCTGAAGCTTTCTTT.

This chain uses TRBV7-2 with TRBJ2-1; D is uncertain. V gave up 1 base and J gave up 8 bases, with 18 bases separating them. This CDR3 contains 16 residues. CDR1 is SGHTA and CDR2 is FQGNSA in the germline V gene. DNA of the CDR3: TGTGCCAGCAGCTTAGGTTTGAGCAGATCTTGGGATGAGCAGTTCTTC. It translates to CASSLGLSRSWDEQFF.

This chain links TRBV7-2 with TRBJ1-6; no clear D. This CDR3 comprises 13 residues. Trimming took off 0 bases at V and 8 bases at J, with 5 bases between the two ends. CDR1 is SGHTA and CDR2 is FQGNSA in the germline V gene. CDR3 amino acids: CASSLARHSPLHF. CDR3 sequence (DNA): TGTGCCAGCAGCTTAGCCAGGCATTCACCCCTCCACTTT.

The chain uses TRBV2 and TRBJ1-1; D possibly corresponds to TRBD1 (5 bases). V was trimmed by 8 bases and J by 4 bases, leaving 17 bases between them. From germline, CDR1 is SNHLY and CDR2 FYNNEI. There are 14 residues in the CDR3. The CDR3 is CASGTLQGGTEAFF. The CDR3 DNA reads as TGTGCCAGCGGAACCCTTCAGGGCGGCACTGAAGCTTTCTTT.

In this sample, this clonotype turned up a few times. J is TRBJ1-1 and V is TRBV27; D is ambiguous. CDR3 length equals 13 residues. Trimming stripped 5 bases from V and 11 bases from J, with 18 bases between. Per germline, CDR1 MNHEY and CDR2 SMNVEV (reference sequence). The CDR3 sequence: CASSPSRDRLAFF. In DNA form, the CDR3 reads TGTGCCAGCAGTCCGTCCCGGGATAGGCTGGCTTTCTTT.

V is TRBV2 and J is TRBJ1-1; D is perhaps TRBD1 (5 bases). Germline assignment: CDR1 SNHLY and CDR2 FYNNEI. This CDR3 has 16 amino acids. With 6 bases removed from V and 8 bases from J, the gap between germline ends came to 25 bases. DNA of the CDR3: TGTGCCAGCAGGGCCACCCCGGGACCGACCCATTCGGAAGCTTTCTTT. This translates into CASRATPGPTHSEAFF.

There are many counts of this clonotype. The gene calls are TRBV6-1 and TRBJ2-1, with no clear D. Per the germline V gene, CDR1 is MNHNS and CDR2 is SASEGT. V lost 3 bases, J lost 14 bases, and 11 bases lay in between. This CDR3 has 11 amino acids. CDR3 sequence: CASSDPAMEFF. The CDR3 DNA reads TGTGCCAGCAGTGACCCCGCTATGGAGTTCTTC.

This clonotype turned up a few times. The chain carries TRBV28 and TRBJ2-7; 9 bases are a match to TRBD1. The trim removed 6 bases at V and 5 bases at J, leaving 8 bases unmatched. The CDR3 loop spans 14 amino acids. CDR1 is MDHEN and CDR2 is SYDVKM in the germline V gene. The CDR3 loop reads CASSLPGQGDEQYF. Written as DNA, the CDR3 is TGTGCCAGCAGCTTGCCGGGACAGGGAGACGAGCAGTACTTC.

This clonotype was counted between two and nine times. The chain uses TRBV28 and TRBJ2-1; D unclear. Germline CDR1 MDHEN, CDR2 SYDVKM. Trimming took off 2 bases at V and 7 bases at J, with 15 bases between the two ends. CDR3 length: 15 amino acids. DNA of the CDR3: TGTGCCAGCAGTTTAACGGGCGTGGGCCATAATGAGCAGTTCTTC. This translates into CASSLTGVGHNEQFF.

As regards this clonotype: A much bigger clone sits one base away, suggesting this may be a read error. This chain uses TRBV18 with TRBJ1-3; TRBD1 matches at 8 bases. Germline assignment: CDR1 KGHSH and CDR2 LQKENI. The CDR3 consists of 14 residues. The CDR3 is CANSPGTGGNTIYF. The CDR3 nucleotides read TGTGCCAACTCACCAGGGACAGGCGGAAACACCATATATTTT.

This chain links TRBV18 with TRBJ2-6; a weak D match, TRBD2 (6 bases). The CDR3 spans 15 residues. The germline V and J ends were trimmed by 3 bases and 4 bases, with 10 bases remaining between them. In germline, CDR1 is KGHSH, CDR2 LQKENI. DNA for the CDR3: TGTGCCAGCTCACCTCGGGACTCCGGGGCCAACGTCCTGACTTTC. The encoded protein is CASSPRDSGANVLTF. Full variable domain (missing parts from reference TRBV18 and TRBJ2-6): NAGVMQNPRHLVRRRGQEARLRCSPMKGHSHVYWYRQLPEEGLKFMVYLQKENIIDESGMPKERFSAEFPKEGPSILRIQQVVRGDSAAYFCASSPRDSGANVLTFGAGSRLTVL.

There are many counts of this clonotype. CDR3 nucleotide sequence: TGTGCCACCTCAGGGGCTAGCGGGATCCTTCCCGGGGCCAACGTCCTGACTTTC. This sequence encodes CATSGASGILPGANVLTF. The genes are TRBV12-3 or TRBV12-4 and TRBJ2-6, with 9 bases lining up with TRBD2. The CDR3 consists of 18 residues. Germline trimming cut 10 bases from V and 4 bases from J; bases unmatched to any gene: 17.

As concerns this clonotype: A much larger clone lies one base from this, so it may be a read error. The CDR3 here is CSVSLGIGTGELFF. The CDR3 DNA reads TGCAGTGTCAGTTTAGGGATTGGCACCGGGGAGCTGTTTTTT. The chain uses TRBV20-1 and TRBJ2-2, with unresolved D. The V and J ends lost 7 bases and 4 bases respectively, with 16 bases between them. The germline CDR1 and CDR2 sequences are DFQATT and SNEGSKA (reference sequence). The CDR3 spans 14 residues.

This clonotype was seen at least ten times. The chain has TRBV12-3 or TRBV12-4 and TRBJ1-1; 9 bases are a match to TRBD1. The J segment lost 1 base and the V segment lost 2 bases, leaving 5 bases of the junction unmatched. This CDR3 spans 16 amino acids. The CDR3, as DNA: TGTGCCAGCAGTTTACGGACAGGGGCTTCGAACACTGAAGCTTTCTTT. It yields the protein CASSLRTGASNTEAFF.

V usage is TRBV27 and J usage is TRBJ2-1; 12 bases align to TRBD2. There are 15 residues in the CDR3. Trimming took 8 bases from V and 8 from J; bases not matched to a gene: 10. Germline CDR1 reads MNHEY; CDR2 reads SMNVEV (reference sequence). CDR3 loop: CASWTSGILIYEQFF. The CDR3 coding sequence is TGTGCCAGCTGGACTAGCGGGATTCTGATATATGAGCAGTTCTTC.

CDR3 nucleotides: TGTGCCAGCAGCCAAGAAACATTATTGGGTGGCTACACCTTC. Amino acids: CASSQETLLGGYTF. The V gene is TRBV4-2, the J gene TRBJ1-2; no firm D call. Germline V gives CDR1 LGHNA, CDR2 YNFKEQ. The CDR3 has 14 residues. Trimming took off 0 bases at V and 7 bases at J, with 12 bases between the two ends.

This clonotype was recorded many times. The rearrangement joins TRBV2 to TRBJ2-5; maybe TRBD2 (6 bases). The CDR3 length is 18 residues. Germline loops: CDR1 SNHLY, CDR2 FYNNEI. With 2 bases removed from V and 2 bases from J, the gap between germline ends came to 21 bases. The CDR3 coding sequence is TGTGCCAGCAGTGAACGGGGCGGGGCAGCGACGAATCAAGAGACCCAGTACTTC. Translating it yields CASSERGGAATNQETQYF.

Points on this clonotype: No conserved phenylalanine or tryptophan is present at the end of the CDR3, so a read error is the likely explanation. J is TRBJ2-1 and V is TRBV11-3; 12 nucleotides line up with TRBD2. The CDR3 has 19 amino acids. The V and J ends lost 1 base and 8 bases, in that order; junction bases with no gene match: 15. Germline V gives CDR1 SGHNT, CDR2 YENEEA. In DNA form, the CDR3 reads TGTGCCAGCAGCTTAGGCCTAATAGGACTAGCGGGACCCACGGATGAGCAGTTCATC. Translating it yields CASSLGLIGLAGPTDEQFI.